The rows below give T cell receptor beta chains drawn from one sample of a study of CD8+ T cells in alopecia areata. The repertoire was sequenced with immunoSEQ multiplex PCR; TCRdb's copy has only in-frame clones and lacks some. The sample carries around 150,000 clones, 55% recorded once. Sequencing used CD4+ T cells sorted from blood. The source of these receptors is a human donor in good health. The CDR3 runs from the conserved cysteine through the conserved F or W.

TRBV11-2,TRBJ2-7,CASSFWGSEQYF
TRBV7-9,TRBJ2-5,CASSSSGLRRRETQYF
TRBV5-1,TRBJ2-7,CASSPDIAYEQYF
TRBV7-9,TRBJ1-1,CASSLQGNTEAFF
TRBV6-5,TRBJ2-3,CASSTGFSTDTQYF
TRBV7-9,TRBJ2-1,CASSLVAGSSYNEQFF
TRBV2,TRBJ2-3,CASTGLAGAMSTDTQYF
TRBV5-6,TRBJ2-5,CASSLDTQRQETQYF
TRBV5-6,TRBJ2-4,CASSTYRGSKNIQYF
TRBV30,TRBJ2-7,CAWSSGLYEQYF
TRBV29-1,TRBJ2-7,CSARGGALEQYF
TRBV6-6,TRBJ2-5,CASSYSDSPQWETQYF
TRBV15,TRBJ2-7,CATSRDRGFGRETHF
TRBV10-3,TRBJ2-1,CAISERGGGHNEQFF
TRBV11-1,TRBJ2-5,CASSLAAGRQETQYF
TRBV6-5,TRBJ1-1,CASSYSDSKNTEAFF
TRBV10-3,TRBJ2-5,CAISDLPGETQYF